What follows is one TCR beta chain and its context. These data originate in a study of blood T cell repertoires in COVID-19. Looking at the study overall: Samples representing acute and convalescent COVID-19 were sourced from the United States, Italy and Spain. PBMCs, B-cell-depleted T cells, or T cells were the source of the cDNA or gDNA that made up the material.

Authors' processing steps: From reference gene primer amplification, estimates of nucleated cell counts were derived. Clones were sequenced by immunoSEQ multiplex PCR, and TCRdb holds only the in-frame ones, with some missing. V, J and clone size are those of that table, while D and trimming were read from the DNA. The sample shows some 100,000 clones, roughly 90% of them seen only once. The material sequenced was peripheral blood. The receptor was isolated from a human donor with active COVID-19. The donor label of this sample is uncertain.

This chain's CDR3 is CASSVAGIRGELFF. The CDR3 region has the DNA TGTGCCAGCAGCGTAGCGGGGATCCGGGGGGAGCTGTTTTTT. The genes are TRBV9 and TRBJ2-2, with D tentatively TRBD2 (5 bases). The V gene's germline CDR1 is SGDLS and CDR2 YYNGEE. The ends were cut back, 0 bases at V and 8 bases at J, with 11 bases in the middle. This CDR3 contains 14 residues.